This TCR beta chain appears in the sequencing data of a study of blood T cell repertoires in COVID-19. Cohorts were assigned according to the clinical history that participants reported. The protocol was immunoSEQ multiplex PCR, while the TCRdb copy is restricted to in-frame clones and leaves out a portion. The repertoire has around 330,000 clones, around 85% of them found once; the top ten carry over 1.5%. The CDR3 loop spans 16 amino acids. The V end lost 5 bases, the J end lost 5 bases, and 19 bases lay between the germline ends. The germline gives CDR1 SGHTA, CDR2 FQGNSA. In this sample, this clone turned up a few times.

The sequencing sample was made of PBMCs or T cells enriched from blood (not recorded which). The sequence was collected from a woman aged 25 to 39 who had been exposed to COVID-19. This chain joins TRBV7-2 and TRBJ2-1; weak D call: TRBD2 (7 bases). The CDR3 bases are TGTGCCAGCAGCCCCCGATCCCGGGGGGCTCACAATGAGCAGTTCTTC. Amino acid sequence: CASSPRSRGAHNEQFF.